The 20 T cell receptor beta chains below come from one sample, sequenced in a study of blood T cell repertoires in COVID-19. TCRdb keeps only in-frame clones here, not all; method: immunoSEQ multiplex PCR. The repertoire holds about 350,000 clones, with around nine tenths as singletons. The sample consisted of PBMCs or T cells enriched from blood (not recorded which). The source is a woman aged 30 to 39 who had been exposed to COVID-19.

The chain links TRBV5-1 to TRBJ1-2, with a possible D match to TRBD1 (6 bases). The CDR3 is 17 amino acids. Germline V gene data show CDR1 as SGHRS and CDR2 as YFSETQ. V dropped 2 bases and J dropped 4 bases, with 21 bases sitting between them. CDR3 residues: CASSFSAGGSDVYGYTF. CDR3 DNA sequence: TGCGCCAGCAGCTTCTCCGCGGGGGGCAGTGACGTCTATGGCTACACCTTC. The variable domain in full, with the rest retrieved from reference TRBV5-1 and TRBJ1-2, is KAGVTQTPRYLIKTRGQQVTLSCSPISGHRSVSWYQQTPGQGLQFLFEYFSETQRNKGNFPGRFSGRQFSNSRSEMNVSTLELGDSALYLCASSFSAGGSDVYGYTFGSGTRLTVV.

This clone has only a few counts. The chain's CDR3 is CATSDHPFSGTGNTIYF. CDR3 nucleotide sequence: TGTGCCACCAGTGATCACCCATTTTCAGGGACTGGAAACACCATATATTTT. The rearrangement links TRBV24-1 to TRBJ1-3; D might be TRBD1 (5 bases). The CDR3 extends over 17 amino acids. In germline, CDR1 is KGHDR, CDR2 SFDVKD. The germline V and J ends were trimmed by 3 bases and 2 bases, with 16 bases remaining between them.

The chain recombines TRBV7-2 with TRBJ2-1, with TRBD2 identical over 14 bases. Per the germline V gene, CDR1 is SGHTA and CDR2 is FQGNSA. With 5 bases clipped from V and 7 bases from J, the junction kept 7 bases outside the gene matches. The CDR3 covers 16 residues. CDR3 residues: CASSLQTSGRGNEQFF. CDR3 sequence (DNA): TGTGCCAGCAGCCTACAGACTAGCGGGAGGGGTAATGAGCAGTTCTTC.

The chain joins TRBV18 to TRBJ2-3; 15 nucleotides match TRBD2. The germline V gene encodes CDR1 KGHSH and CDR2 LQKENI. The ends lost 6 bases at V and 6 bases at J; junction bases unmatched: 4. This CDR3 has 15 amino acids. CDR3 sequence (DNA): TGTGCCAGCTCTCCCGGGACTAGCGGGAGGGATACGCAGTATTTT. Protein sequence: CASSPGTSGRDTQYF.

The rearrangement links TRBV27 to TRBJ2-3; 8 bases match TRBD2. This CDR3 has 16 amino acids. With 6 bases clipped from V and 4 bases from J, the junction kept 12 bases outside the gene matches. Germline V gene data show CDR1 as MNHEY and CDR2 as SMNVEV (reference sequence). CDR3 coding DNA: TGTGCCAGCAGACGGGAGAGCGGGAGAATTGCAGATACGCAGTATTTT. This gives the protein CASRRESGRIADTQYF.

In this sample, this clone turned up once. The rearrangement joins TRBV18 to TRBJ2-1; D is undetermined. The CDR3 has 15 amino acids. Deletions cut 4 bases from V and 0 bases from J, with 10 bases between. Germline values: CDR1 KGHSH, CDR2 LQKENI. DNA of the CDR3: TGTGCCAGCTCACGAGGTTCCAGCTCCTACAATGAGCAGTTCTTC. Its translation: CASSRGSSSYNEQFF.

In its sample, this clone was seen once. This chain uses TRBV5-1 with TRBJ2-7; the match to TRBD2 covers 12 bases. V shed 3 bases and J 1 base; nucleotides not matched to a gene: 5. CDR1 is SGHRS and CDR2 is YFSETQ in the germline V gene. The CDR3 runs to 16 residues. CDR3 amino acids: CASSSELAGGSYEQYF. The CDR3 DNA reads as TGCGCCAGCAGCTCAGAACTAGCGGGAGGATCCTACGAGCAGTACTTC. Full variable domain (outside the CDR3, taken from reference TRBV5-1 and TRBJ2-7): KAGVTQTPRYLIKTRGQQVTLSCSPISGHRSVSWYQQTPGQGLQFLFEYFSETQRNKGNFPGRFSGRQFSNSRSEMNVSTLELGDSALYLCASSSELAGGSYEQYFGPGTRLTVT.

The chain carries TRBV10-2 and TRBJ1-2; D is perhaps TRBD1 (6 bases). The V end was cut by 4 bases, the J end by 3 bases, with 9 bases between. The CDR3 consists of 13 residues. Germline CDR1 is WSHSY and CDR2 is SAAADI. CDR3 protein: CASSGNRDYGYTF. CDR3 DNA: TGCGCCAGCAGTGGCAACAGGGACTATGGCTACACCTTC.

The chain recombines TRBV3-1 (or the pseudogene TRBV3-2) with TRBJ2-1; the match to TRBD2 covers 10 bases. The germline V gene encodes CDR1 LGHDT and CDR2 YNNKEL (reference sequence). Germline trimming cut 3 bases from V and 7 bases from J; bases unmatched to any gene: 6. This CDR3 region has 15 residues. CDR3 bases: TGTGCCAGCAGCCAGCTAGCGGGAGTTCGGAATGAGCAGTTCTTC. Encoded protein: CASSQLAGVRNEQFF.

This rearrangement joins TRBV19 to TRBJ1-2; 9 bases are shared with TRBD1. Germline loops: CDR1 LNHDA, CDR2 SQIVND (reference sequence). The CDR3 is 13 residues long. The junction had 2 bases not matched to a gene; V was cut back by 6 bases and J by 3 bases. The DNA for the CDR3 is TGTGCCAGTAGGGGACAGGGAGACTATGGCTACACCTTC. Amino acids: CASRGQGDYGYTF.

CDR3 sequence reads: CASSLVSITDTQYF. The DNA for the CDR3 is TGTGCCAGCAGTTTAGTTAGCATTACAGATACGCAGTATTTT. The chain joins TRBV28 to TRBJ2-3; D gene unclear. With 2 bases removed from V and 3 bases from J, the gap between germline ends came to 9 bases. The CDR3 contains 14 residues. The germline gives CDR1 MDHEN, CDR2 SYDVKM.

The CDR3 loop is CASSLNTGQQETQYF. The CDR3 bases are TGTGCCAGCTCACTTAACACGGGACAGCAAGAGACCCAGTACTTC. V and J are TRBV18 and TRBJ2-5, with 7 nucleotides matching TRBD1. Germline lookup yields CDR1 KGHSH and CDR2 LQKENI. J gave up 2 bases and V 4 bases, and 7 bases lay outside the gene matches. The CDR3 totals 15 residues.

This chain connects TRBV19 to TRBJ2-7, with a tentative D call TRBD1 (6 bases). Germline CDR1 reads LNHDA; CDR2 reads SQIVND (reference sequence). CDR3 length: 14 amino acids. Trimming stripped 6 bases from V and 3 bases from J, with 15 bases between. CDR3 nucleotide sequence: TGTGCCAGTAGCATCCCAGGGGCCGACTACGAGCAGTACTTC. Amino acids: CASSIPGADYEQYF.

As concerns this clone: The sample has other DNA sequences that encode this CDR3 too. CDR3: CASSSQETQYF. In DNA, the CDR3 is TGCGCCAGCAGCTCGCAAGAGACCCAGTACTTC. The rearrangement uses TRBV5-1 and TRBJ2-5; D is ambiguous. The CDR3 totals 11 residues. Germline V lookup: CDR1 SGHRS, CDR2 YFSETQ. Trimming stripped 3 bases from V and 2 bases from J, with 2 bases between. Full variable domain (outside the CDR3, taken from reference TRBV5-1 and TRBJ2-5): KAGVTQTPRYLIKTRGQQVTLSCSPISGHRSVSWYQQTPGQGLQFLFEYFSETQRNKGNFPGRFSGRQFSNSRSEMNVSTLELGDSALYLCASSSQETQYFGPGTRLLVL.

The rearrangement uses TRBV14 and TRBJ2-5; TRBD2 matches at 12 bases. Germline V gene data show CDR1 as SGHDN and CDR2 as FVKESK. The CDR3 spans 18 residues. The trim removed 6 bases at V and 1 base at J, leaving 12 bases unmatched. The CDR3 region is CASSPRLAGVGAQETQYF. The CDR3 DNA is TGTGCCAGCAGTCCCAGACTAGCGGGAGTGGGGGCCCAAGAGACCCAGTACTTC.

The chain carries TRBV21-1 and TRBJ2-7; whether TRBD1, the table's D call, matches the DNA was not checked. TRBV21-1 counts as a pseudogene. The CDR3 covers 18 residues. The CDR3 protein is CASSALPGQGASSYEQYF. CDR3 nucleotides: TGTGCCAGCAGCGCCTTGCCAGGACAGGGGGCGAGCTCCTACGAGCAGTACTTC.

The gene calls are TRBV5-1 and TRBJ1-2; 7 positions match TRBD1. This CDR3 comprises 13 residues. Germline values: CDR1 SGHRS, CDR2 YFSETQ. V lost 3 bases and J lost 5; bases outside the gene matches: 4. CDR3 nucleotide sequence: TGCGCCAGCAGCTCCGGGACAGTATATGGCTACACCTTC. Amino acid sequence: CASSSGTVYGYTF.

This clone was observed a single time. This rearrangement joins TRBV5-1 to TRBJ2-7; possibly TRBD1 for D (6 bases). V was shortened by 0 bases and J by 2 bases, with 12 bases between the two germline ends. Germline V lookup: CDR1 SGHRS, CDR2 YFSETQ. The CDR3 is 15 residues long. CDR3 residues: CASSLAPGDPYEQYF. In DNA form, the CDR3 reads TGCGCCAGCAGCTTGGCGCCAGGGGACCCCTACGAGCAGTACTTC.

V usage is TRBV12-5 and J usage is TRBJ2-7; weak D call: TRBD1 (5 bases). The V and J ends lost 0 bases and 4 bases respectively, with 16 bases between them. This CDR3 region has 16 residues. CDR1 and CDR2 from the germline V gene are LGHNT and FRNRAP. In nucleotides, the CDR3 is TGTGCTAGTGGTTTGGTAGGTGGGCCTAAGGGGTACGAGCAGTACTTC. Protein: CASGLVGGPKGYEQYF. The full variable domain, in which reference TRBV12-5 and TRBJ2-7 provide the parts outside the CDR3, is DARVTQTPRHKVTEMGQEVTMRCQPILGHNTVFWYRQTMMQGLELLAYFRNRAPLDDSGMPKDRFSAEMPDATLATLKIQPSEPRDSAVYFCASGLVGGPKGYEQYFGPGTRLTVT.

The chain uses TRBV11-3 and TRBJ1-3; tentatively, D is TRBD1 (5 bases). From germline, CDR1 is SGHNT and CDR2 YENEEA. V was shortened by 6 bases and J by 8 bases, with 17 bases between the two germline ends. This CDR3 comprises 14 residues. CDR3: CASSRLPQGYTIYF. The CDR3 DNA sequence: TGTGCCAGCAGTCGTCTACCCCAGGGATACACCATATATTTT.